Listed below are T cell receptor beta chains from one sample, sequenced in a study of persistence of HIV-infected CD4 T cells. Repertoires were generated with immunoSEQ multiplex PCR, while TCRdb's copy carries only in-frame clones and drops some. This table holds about 48,000 clones, 75% to 85% found once. These receptors have no known antigen. Here the sequenced sample was CD4+ T cells sorted from PBMCs after 18-hour stimulation, taken from a patient who received antiretroviral therapy. Receptors were obtained from an adult man with HIV who was CMV-seropositive. The conserved cysteine and the conserved F or W are not part of the CDR3 here.

v_call	cdr3_aa
TRBV19	ATRRSQREYGYT
TRBV3-1/TRBV3-2	ASSLRSLNTEAF
TRBV27	ASSLEPSGTYEQY
TRBV27	ASSRSRGETQY
TRBV7-2	ASSIMDREGNTIY
TRBV9	ASSVGLAVPLEQY
TRBV6-5	ASSLFGGQPQH
TRBV3-1/TRBV3-2	ASSQVGFVTYEQY
TRBV7-3	ASSSRDRSYNEQF
TRBV5-1	ASSLVTGIADTQY
TRBV3-1/TRBV3-2	ASSQGQQGYT
TRBV6-1	ASSDTRRAGVGPGELF
TRBV6-2/TRBV6-3	ASSLSGTSYEQY
TRBV12-3/TRBV12-4	ASTFGGRNTIY
TRBV18	ASSPGQEPYGYT
TRBV2	ASRLGAVGQPQH
TRBV15	ATSREKTQY
TRBV6-5	ASSSRGVPYNEQF
TRBV4-2	ASSPLAGGGTDTQY
TRBV29-1	SVLGRMNTEAF
TRBV19	ASSIVGAGPQSYGYT
TRBV5-1	ASSLGVSPEKLF
TRBV4-2	ASDLGQVSGGTQY
TRBV12-3/TRBV12-4	ASSFKGAGEQY
TRBV6-5	ASSYGVAGELF
TRBV29-1	SGSLSSGNTIY
TRBV4-1	ASSQDRTGWNGYT
TRBV6-5	ASSYSGTANTEAF
TRBV2	ASSARISSTELF
TRBV6-1	ASSEGGAVGQPQH
TRBV4-1	ASSPRLAGGANIQY
TRBV15	ATGGGGHIKTQY
TRBV5-4	ASSLQAGAEQY
TRBV6-1	ASSGLAGGRVTQY
TRBV6-5	ASSYKGNGYT
TRBV29-1	SVESGGETQY
TRBV7-8	ASSLIFGEDTGELF
TRBV30	AWSAQSAGRAAETQY
TRBV5-1	ASSAGQGYSPLH
TRBV10-2	ASRSGTGAGELF
TRBV5-5	ASSTGQTNTDTQY
TRBV9	ASSVAQGVISEQY
TRBV12-3/TRBV12-4	ASRRTGATEAF
TRBV2	ATKQAGGTGELF
TRBV19	ASAGSGNTGELF
TRBV6-5	ASSYPNRPYEQY
TRBV10-3	AIKGSGGATDTQY
TRBV5-5	ASSWRTGEVQPQH
TRBV3-1/TRBV3-2	ASSLPAGTSTGELF
TRBV30	AWSVRFSGSYEQY
TRBV3-1/TRBV3-2	ASSSTGINEKLF
TRBV10-3	AISDADRYSGNTIY
TRBV7-2	ASSPESGQPQH
TRBV7-3	ASSLQGGYGYT
TRBV7-9	ASSPWTGRSNQPQH